This T cell receptor beta chain was recovered during a study of metastatic and nonmetastatic thyroid tumors. Overall study context: From malignant and benign thyroid patients, repertoires in blood and in tumor or nodule tissue were compared. Findings of the study overall: Reportedly, malignant thyroid tumors had significantly higher TCR beta diversity than benign nodules, in blood and tumor.

J gave up 4 bases and V 4 bases, and 5 bases lay outside the gene matches. Germline loops: CDR1 LGHNT, CDR2 FRNRAP. CDR3 length: 14 residues. This clone was detected many times. Its antigen is unidentified. There were no patients who had received any treatment before thyroid surgery. Original processing notes: The study built a papillary thyroid cancer distant-metastasis classifier from CDR3 differences across clinicopathological groups. TCRdb called clones again from the PCR reads with MiXCR. These V and J calls are TCRdb output, not the study's own analysis. The sample contains roughly 58,000 clones, 4% to 4.5% of which appear only once.

This chain links TRBV12-5 with TRBJ1-2; TRBD1 matches at 8 bases. Sequencing input: blood. This clonotype was sampled from a female donor with papillary thyroid cancer or a benign thyroid nodule (not recorded which). Some clones in this sample may be carry-over from other donors' samples. CDR3 DNA: TGTGCTAGTGGTTCAGGGGGCTACGGCTATGGCTACACCTTC. It is translated as CASGSGGYGYGYTF.